These 13 T cell receptor beta chains came from one sample sequenced in a study of blood T cells in healthy people across ages. A J-beta primer mix and a sample-barcoded 5' primer were used in a second PCR of about 6 to 12 cycles. TCRdb re-analysed the 5' RACE reads in MiXCR, keeping a single row per CDR3 protein. The sample includes approximately 1.5 million distinct CDR3 sequences, roughly two fifths seen only once; the top ten take more than 4%. The sequenced sample consisted of blood. These receptors originate from a woman aged 18-30 years in good health.

This chain connects TRBV20-1 to TRBJ2-4; D gene unclear. The end of the DNA is better explained by TRBJ2-7, so the J call may be wrong. This CDR3 comprises 15 residues. Per the germline V gene, CDR1 is DFQATT and CDR2 is SNEGSKA (reference sequence). The DNA of the CDR3 is TGCAGTGCTAGAGATAGGGTGCTAGTGAATTACGAGCAGTACTTC. Protein: CSARDRVLVNYEQYF.

The CDR3 spells CASSEYAGLPLPGELFF. The CDR3 DNA follows: TGTGCCAGCAGTGAATATGCGGGACTACCTTTGCCTGGGGAGCTGTTTTTT. The chain is built from TRBV25-1 and TRBJ2-2, with 7 bases lining up with TRBD2. V gave up 0 bases and J gave up 8 bases; unmatched junction bases: 12. The CDR3 length is 17 residues. CDR1 and CDR2 from the germline V gene are MGHDK and SYGVNS. The complete variable domain, with remaining parts taken from reference TRBV25-1 and TRBJ2-2, reads EADIYQTPRYLVIGTGKKITLECSQTMGHDKMYWYQQDPGMELHLIHYSYGVNSTEKGDLSSESTVSRIRTEHFPLTLESARPSHTSQYLCASSEYAGLPLPGELFFGEGSRLTVL.

The V gene is TRBV6-6, the J gene TRBJ2-3, with D hard to call. Trimming stripped 6 bases from V and 0 bases from J, with 13 bases between. The CDR3 is 15 residues long. The germline V gene has CDR1 MNHNY and CDR2 SVGAGI (reference sequence). The CDR3, as DNA: TGTGCCAGCAGACTGACTCTTAGGAGCACAGATACGCAGTATTTT. Translating it yields CASRLTLRSTDTQYF.

The chain combines TRBV20-1 with TRBJ1-2; TRBD1 matches at 7 bases. Germline CDR1 reads DFQATT; CDR2 reads SNEGSKA (reference sequence). The CDR3 loop spans 15 amino acids. Germline trimming cut 5 bases from V and 8 bases from J; bases unmatched to any gene: 17. The DNA for the CDR3 is TGCAGTGCTTCTCCCAGACAGGGACGATTCGAGGGCTACACCTTC. Translating gives CSASPRQGRFEGYTF.

This clonotype was seen a few times. The genes are TRBV7-2 and TRBJ2-7; D unresolved. CDR1 and CDR2 from the germline V gene are SGHTA and FQGNSA. Trimming took 5 bases from V and 7 from J, leaving 18 bases between them. The length of the CDR3 is 14 residues. CDR3: CASSPPEIPREQYF. DNA for the CDR3: TGTGCCAGCAGCCCTCCGGAAATCCCTAGGGAGCAGTACTTC.

This chain connects TRBV12-3 or TRBV12-4 to TRBJ2-1; maybe TRBD2 (5 bases). Trimming removed 6 bases from V and 6 bases from J, with 12 bases in between. This CDR3 has 13 amino acids. CDR3: CASSGSTINEQFF. The CDR3 DNA follows: TGTGCCAGCAGCGGGTCGACTATCAATGAGCAGTTCTTC.

This clonotype was counted a few times. Written as DNA, the CDR3 is TGTGCCAGCCGGGTAGTGGAGAGAGGTTCAGATACGCAGTATTTT. This encodes CASRVVERGSDTQYF. This rearrangement joins TRBV6-5 to TRBJ2-3; no firm D call. The CDR3 has 15 amino acids. In germline, CDR1 is MNHEY, CDR2 SVGAGI. Trimming stripped 8 bases from V and 4 bases from J, with 19 bases between.

This clonotype was detected only a few times. The V call is TRBV4-1, the J call TRBJ2-7; D gene unclear. V shed 5 bases and J shed 2 bases, with 10 bases lying between them. From germline, CDR1 is MGHRA and CDR2 YSYEKL. This CDR3 has 13 amino acids. The CDR3 region has the DNA TGCGCCAGCAGCGAAATCGAGACCTACGAGCAGTACTTC. It encodes CASSEIETYEQYF.

The chain joins TRBV27 to TRBJ2-2; D is possibly TRBD1 or TRBD2 (7 bases each). The CDR3 totals 12 residues. Trimming took 11 bases from V and 7 from J, leaving 14 bases between them. Germline lookup yields CDR1 MNHEY and CDR2 SMNVEV (reference sequence). In DNA, the CDR3 is TGTGCCTCAGGGGGAGGGCACGGGGAGCTGTTTTTT. Residues: CASGGGHGELFF.

This clonotype appeared a single time. The rearrangement joins TRBV6-5 to TRBJ2-2; D tentatively fits TRBD1 or TRBD2 (5 bases each). CDR3 length: 15 residues. The V gene lost 3 bases and the J gene lost 5 bases, with 13 bases spanning the gap. Germline CDR1 is MNHEY and CDR2 is SVGAGI. CDR3 nucleotide sequence: TGTGCCAGCAGTTATGAGGGGCCGTGGACCGGGGAGCTGTTTTTT. Translated, it gives CASSYEGPWTGELFF.

The rearrangement links TRBV5-6 to TRBJ1-6; D possibly corresponds to TRBD1 (5 bases). Germline values: CDR1 SGHDT, CDR2 YYEEEE. Trimming removed 4 bases from V and 10 bases from J, with 15 bases in between. This CDR3 has 14 amino acids. DNA of the CDR3: TGTGCCAGCAGCCCAGGACATTCGGCATCACCCCTCCACTTT. Translation: CASSPGHSASPLHF.

This clonotype has just a few counts. The chain uses TRBV15 and TRBJ2-3; the D gene is possibly TRBD2 (6 bases). This CDR3 comprises 14 residues. Trimming cost V 1 base and J 5 bases, with 10 bases left between them. Germline V gene data show CDR1 as LNHNV and CDR2 as YYDKDF (reference sequence). CDR3 DNA sequence: TGTGCCACCAGCAGAGCCGGAGGGAGAGATACGCAGTATTTT. Protein sequence: CATSRAGGRDTQYF.

V gene TRBV5-1 combines with J gene TRBJ2-3; D may be TRBD2 (5 bases). Germline CDR1 and CDR2: SGHRS and YFSETQ. The CDR3 spans 14 residues. Trimming removed 7 bases from V and 3 bases from J, with 15 bases in between. The CDR3 region has the DNA TGCGCCAGCTTGCGGGCGGAGACAACAGATACGCAGTATTTT. Protein sequence: CASLRAETTDTQYF. The variable domain in full, with the rest retrieved from reference TRBV5-1 and TRBJ2-3, is KAGVTQTPRYLIKTRGQQVTLSCSPISGHRSVSWYQQTPGQGLQFLFEYFSETQRNKGNFPGRFSGRQFSNSRSEMNVSTLELGDSALYLCASLRAETTDTQYFGPGTRLTVL.